The entry that follows covers one T cell receptor beta chain sequence. Its antigen target is currently unknown. Base qualities are not provided; no much larger clone lies one nucleotide away. Healthy HIV-negative adults with no recently reported acute infections or vaccinations were included as donors. Only Caucasian adults living in Nashville, Tennessee, USA were represented among the donors. CD4+ T cells were enriched by magnetic negative selection; naive cells were then positively selected on CD45RA, and the negative fraction formed the memory subset. Blood was obtained by leukapheresis, after which PBMCs were separated by Ficoll-Histopaque density gradient centrifugation and cryopreserved in liquid nitrogen vapor phase. Analytical flow cytometry was used to check the purity and quantity of every magnetically sorted T cell population. Genomic DNA was isolated from every sorted fraction and measured by UV absorbance on a Nanodrop 2000c.

The data were obtained in a study of shared clonotypes between healthy human individuals (dated by TCRdb to about 2020). About the study as a whole: A few men and two women, aged 18 to 49 years, made up the cohort. Between about 0.8 and 9.5 billion PBMCs per donor were obtained by leukapheresis. Libraries were prepared and TCR repertoires were sequenced by different laboratories using diverse techniques, in order to increase sequencing depth and limit assay-specific biases. To estimate repertoire size and how much clonotype sharing occurs between individuals, the study deeply sequenced the blood TCR repertoires of several healthy adults. For each donor, CD4 naive and CD4 memory were each given three plates, CD8 naive was given two plates, and CD8 memory was given one plate.

Using the deep immunoSEQ assay, multiplex PCR amplified TCR CDR3 regions from genomic DNA. Extracted genomic DNA from each cell subset was spread evenly across all wells of several immunoSEQ 96-well plates, with each plate serving as a replicate. For sorted subsets, roughly 200 ng of genomic DNA, equivalent to 25,000 to 30,000 T cell genomes, went into each replicate PCR. Purified libraries were quantified with a Qubit 3.0 fluorometer, sized on a Bioanalyzer 2100, and re-quantified with the KAPA Library Quantification kit. Every immunoSEQ 96-well plate was sequenced on a separate single-read 150-cycle Illumina NextSeq 550 flow cell. The study's own analysis went as follows. Because only junctional sequences without quality scores were contained in the immunoSEQ output, filtering matching that applied to full-length reads could not be performed. To assign V/J genes and CDR3, sequences were annotated against IMGT germline references using PyIR, a Python wrapper for IgBLAST v1.9. Reads were filtered out if the reads had weak V/J assignments (E-value above 1e-6), no CDR3, stop codons, out-of-frame junctions, or ambiguous translated residues. V3J clonotypes were defined by identical inferred V gene, J gene, and CDR3 amino acid sequence. To compute the percentage overlap between repertoires, the number of shared unique clonotypes was divided by the size of the smaller repertoire. Richness of each repertoire was evaluated using RTK rarefaction, the Chao1 estimator, and Recon v2.1 estimates of unobserved clonotypes. OLGA was used to compute generation probabilities for all TCRbeta clonotypes that the gDNA method yielded from four donors. TCRdb provides this immuneACCESS table in a form limited to in-frame rearrangements. Some clones are lacking; in checked studies, under half of them reflect an unresolved V gene, and why the rest are absent is not known. From that table come the V and J calls and clone size; the DNA was used to work out D and trimming. For this sample the table gives 900,000 to 1,200,000 clones, of which more than 75% were detected only once. Clones ranked in the top ten supply more than 0.55% of the sample.

On the study overall, not on this receptor specifically: Rarefaction of sorted-subset datasets indicated incomplete sequencing despite the large sequencing depth. Because the study included a small number of donors, the genetic and exposure-history diversity represented was limited. Estimated clonotype richness was generally larger for naive than for memory subsets. Pairwise subsampling led to the expectation that sequencing depth would affect the degree of clonotype sharing among donors. Across a handful of donors, approximately 4.6% of naive CD4, approximately 3.6% of naive CD8, approximately 2.5% of memory CD4, and approximately 0.4% of memory CD8 clonotypes were shared. Only blood was sampled, and tissue TCR repertoires likely differ from those in blood. Compared with non-shared clonotypes, clonotypes shared by all four sorted-subset donors had higher generation probabilities.

The source material was memory CD4+ T cells from PBMCs. The sample's cell subset or site, from its label and the paper: CD45RA-negative fraction. The origin of this receptor is a man between 18 and 29 years old in good health. Some clones in this sample may be carry-over from other donors' samples.

The CDR3 loop reads CASSFTTSGRAGANVLTF. The nucleotide sequence is TGCGCCAGCAGCTTTACGACTAGCGGGAGGGCTGGGGCCAACGTCCTGACTTTC. The sequence joins TRBV5-1 to TRBJ2-6; 14 central bases correspond to TRBD2. For CDR1 and CDR2, the germline V gene lists SGHRS and YFSETQ. CDR3 length: 18 amino acids, cysteine to phenylalanine. CDR3 DNA is the only sequence kept; it has 54 bases, read in frame from the first base. V ends up 2 bases short and J 2 bases short, with an unmatched junction base count of 3.